The TCR beta chain described here comes from a study of response to subunit inactivated influenza vaccine. MiXCR was run by TCRdb on the RT-PCR reads, yielding one entry per CDR3 protein. Of more than 700,000 distinct CDR3 sequences in the sample, around 21% are singletons; the top ten hold 9.5% to 13%. Study-level points and caveats: With each seasonal influenza vaccination, the authors suggested, few new T cells are recruited.

Details on this clonotype: The antigen is not known.

The sequencing here drew on PBMCs from blood, taken about 5 days after vaccination. This receptor was identified in a man aged 50 or older who received an inactivated influenza vaccine.

CDR3 DNA sequence: TGTGCCAGCACAGGCTTGGCGGTAAGCTCCTACAATGAGCAGTTCTTC. Protein product: CASTGLAVSSYNEQFF. This chain uses TRBV2 with TRBJ2-1; no reliable D call. Trimming removed 7 bases at V and 0 bases at J, with 16 bases between. The CDR3 totals 16 residues. Germline V CDR1 and CDR2: SNHLY, FYNNEI. The whole variable domain, remainder taken from reference TRBV2 and TRBJ2-1, is EPEVTQTPSHQVTQMGQEVILRCVPISNHLYFYWYRQILGQKVEFLVSFYNNEISEKSEIFDDQFSVERPDGSNFTLKIRSTKLEDSAMYFCASTGLAVSSYNEQFFGPGTRLTVL.